This is a list of T cell receptor beta chains from one sample in a study of CD8 T cells in ankylosing spondylitis. TCRdb itself ran the 5' RACE reads through MiXCR, one entry per CDR3 protein. The sample has roughly 700,000 distinct CDR3 sequences; about 20% are singletons. The sequenced sample consisted of blood, either unsorted or a sorted T cell fraction (not recorded which). These receptors came from a male donor with ankylosing spondylitis. Both conserved end residues are part of each CDR3. D genes are given only for firm matches. Only part of the rows carry a size: once, few, many, or a class if the clone is expanded.

v_call	d_call	clone_size	j_call	cdr3_nt	cdr3_aa
TRBV5-1	TRBD1	-	TRBJ1-2	TGCGCCAGCAGCCCCGCGACAGGGAACTATGGCTACACCTTC	CASSPATGNYGYTF
TRBV5-1	TRBD1	many	TRBJ2-7	TGCGCCAGCAGCCGGGACAGGGAGGTCGACGAGCAGTACTTC	CASSRDREVDEQYF
TRBV2	TRBD1	few	TRBJ1-2	TGTGCCAGCAGTGCCACGGTGGGGCAGGGGGCCTACACCTTC	CASSATVGQGAYTF
TRBV4-1	-	few	TRBJ2-7	TGCGCCAGCAGCCAAGAACGTCCGACGGGGGAGCAGTACTTC	CASSQERPTGEQYF
TRBV11-2	TRBD2	-	TRBJ2-7	TGTGCCAGCAGCCAAGAGCGGGGGGGCCGCGAGCAGTACTTC	CASSQERGGREQYF
TRBV6-2/TRBV6-3	TRBD2	-	TRBJ2-5	TGTGCCAGCAGTCCATCCGGGACTAGCGGGGGGCCCCCCTTC	CASSPSGTSGGPPF
TRBV11-1	-	-	TRBJ2-1	TGTGCCAGCAGCCCGGCACTTGGGCCACTAGCTGCGGGCAATGAGCAGTTCTTC	CASSPALGPLAAGNEQFF
TRBV4-1	-	-	TRBJ1-1	TGCGCCAGCAGCCAAACTCAGGCAGGGTGGGACACTGAAGCTTTCTTT	CASSQTQAGWDTEAFF
TRBV3-1	-	-	TRBJ1-1	TGTGCCAGCAGCCAAGATCCAGCAGGGGTGTTTGAAGCTTTCTTT	CASSQDPAGVFEAFF
TRBV5-1	-	few	TRBJ1-2	TGCGCCAGCAGCCTCAGGAGGGAGGGTGGCTACACCTTC	CASSLRREGGYTF
TRBV4-1	TRBD1	-	TRBJ1-2	TGCGCCAGCAGCCAACAATCGATCTCAGGGGGTTCTGGCTACACCTTC	CASSQQSISGGSGYTF
TRBV30	-	-	TRBJ2-3	TGTGCCTGGACCCCTCCGGGGCCTAGACACACGCAGTATTTT	CAWTPPGPRHTQYF
TRBV12-3/TRBV12-4	TRBD1	-	TRBJ2-7	TGTGCCAGCAGTTCAAGGACAGGTAGGACCGAGCAGTACTTC	CASSSRTGRTEQYF
TRBV6-5	TRBD1	-	TRBJ2-1	TGTGCCAGCAGTTCCCCTGACAGGGGATACTACAATGAGCAGTTCTTC	CASSSPDRGYYNEQFF
TRBV5-1	-	-	TRBJ2-7	TGCGCCAGCAGCTTCACAGAGACCTTCTACGAGCAGTACTTC	CASSFTETFYEQYF